Included here is one TCR beta chain sequence, with context. Its target is not known. Both 60 Vbeta primers and 13 Jbeta primers went into the PCR. Only in-frame clones appear in the TCRdb table, and some are missing; sequencing was by immunoSEQ multiplex PCR. The sample holds about 260,000 clones, 70% to 90% seen once. V was pared by 7 bases and J by 4 bases, with 18 bases between. CDR1 and CDR2 from the germline V gene are MDHEN and SYDVKM. This CDR3 spans 15 amino acids. These data come from a study of cytomegalovirus exposure and HLA in healthy donors. Across the whole study: Early on, a data release was issued that held roughly 86 million unique TCRs from HLA-typed donors.

Study-wide points: The authors later linked a missense DCLRE1C variant to TCR beta V- and J-gene trimming. Across donors, most TCRs were seen rarely, yet some public ones were widespread. One cluster of highly shared sequence variants probably arose as a sequencing artifact.

This TCR was sampled from a woman in her forties in good health and CMV-seropositive. The sequencing input was PBMCs. The J gene is TRBJ2-3, the V gene TRBV28; D perhaps matches TRBD2 (7 bases). The CDR3 DNA is TGTGCCAGCACCTCCGCAGGGAGGGGGGCAGATACGCAGTATTTT. It codes for CASTSAGRGADTQYF.